The present T cell receptor beta chain was sequenced within a study of identical twins. TCRdb recomputed calls from the 5' RACE reads with MiXCR, one row per CDR3 protein. The sample consists of about 890,000 distinct CDR3 sequences, 10% to 15% of them appearing once. This clonotype was detected many times. The CDR3 loop spans 17 amino acids. Per germline, CDR1 MNHNS and CDR2 SASEGT. Trimming took off 2 bases at V and 1 base at J, with 16 bases between the two ends. The sample was also reused in another study, on yellow fever vaccine responses in identical twins.

Sequencing used PBMCs. The chain has TRBV6-1 and TRBJ2-3, with a weak D call TRBD1 (6 bases). This sequence originates from a woman under 30 in good health. CDR3 sequence (DNA): TGTGCCAGCAGTGAAACACCAGGGGCTTGGGGCACAGATACGCAGTATTTT. Its protein product is CASSETPGAWGTDTQYF.